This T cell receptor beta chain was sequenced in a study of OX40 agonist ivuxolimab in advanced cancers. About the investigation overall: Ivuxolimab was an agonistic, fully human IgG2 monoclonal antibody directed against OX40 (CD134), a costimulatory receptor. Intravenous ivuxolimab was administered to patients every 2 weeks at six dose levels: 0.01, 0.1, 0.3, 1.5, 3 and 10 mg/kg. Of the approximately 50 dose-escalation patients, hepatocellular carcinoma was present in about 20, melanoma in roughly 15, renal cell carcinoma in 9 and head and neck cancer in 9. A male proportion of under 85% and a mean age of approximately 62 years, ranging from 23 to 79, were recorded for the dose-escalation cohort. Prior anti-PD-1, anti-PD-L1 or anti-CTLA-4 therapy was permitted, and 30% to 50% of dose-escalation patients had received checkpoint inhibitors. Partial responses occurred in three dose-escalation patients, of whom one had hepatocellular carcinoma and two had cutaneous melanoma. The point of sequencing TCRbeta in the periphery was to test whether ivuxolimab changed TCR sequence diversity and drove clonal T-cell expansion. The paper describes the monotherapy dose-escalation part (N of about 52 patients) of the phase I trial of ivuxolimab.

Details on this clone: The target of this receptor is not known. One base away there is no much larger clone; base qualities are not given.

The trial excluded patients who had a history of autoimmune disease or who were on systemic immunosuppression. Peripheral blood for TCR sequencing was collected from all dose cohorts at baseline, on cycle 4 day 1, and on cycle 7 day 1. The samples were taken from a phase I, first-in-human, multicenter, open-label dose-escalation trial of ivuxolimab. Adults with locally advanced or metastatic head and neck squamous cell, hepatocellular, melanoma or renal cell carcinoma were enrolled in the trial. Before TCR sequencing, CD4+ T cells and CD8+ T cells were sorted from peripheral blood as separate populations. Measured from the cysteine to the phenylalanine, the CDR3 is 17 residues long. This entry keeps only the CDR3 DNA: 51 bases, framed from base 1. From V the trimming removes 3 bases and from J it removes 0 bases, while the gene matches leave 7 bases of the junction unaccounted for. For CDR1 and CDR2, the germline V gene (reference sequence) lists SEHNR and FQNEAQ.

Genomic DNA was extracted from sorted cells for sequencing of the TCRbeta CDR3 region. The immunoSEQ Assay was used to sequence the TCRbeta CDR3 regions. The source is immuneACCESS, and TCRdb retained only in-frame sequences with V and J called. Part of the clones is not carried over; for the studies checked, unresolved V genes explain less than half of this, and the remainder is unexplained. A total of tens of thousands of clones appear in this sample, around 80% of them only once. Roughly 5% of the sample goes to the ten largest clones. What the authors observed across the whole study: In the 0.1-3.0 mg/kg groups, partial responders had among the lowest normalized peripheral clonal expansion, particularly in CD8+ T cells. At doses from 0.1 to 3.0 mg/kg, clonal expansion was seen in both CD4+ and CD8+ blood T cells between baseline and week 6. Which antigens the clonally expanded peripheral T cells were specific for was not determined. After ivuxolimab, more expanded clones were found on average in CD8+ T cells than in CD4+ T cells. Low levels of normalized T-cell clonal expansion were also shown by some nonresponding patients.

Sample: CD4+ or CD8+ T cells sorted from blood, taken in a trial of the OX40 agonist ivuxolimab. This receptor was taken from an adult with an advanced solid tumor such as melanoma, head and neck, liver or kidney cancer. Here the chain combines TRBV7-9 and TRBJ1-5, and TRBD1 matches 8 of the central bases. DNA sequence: TGTGCCAGCAGCTTTACAGGGGGAATAAATAGCAATCAGCCCCAGCATTTT. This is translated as CASSFTGGINSNQPQHF.